This T cell receptor beta chain came from a study of shared clonotypes between healthy human individuals. Study-level information: Each donor had three CD4 naive, three CD4 memory, two CD8 naive and one CD8 memory plate. The study, taken as a whole, reports: Generally, naive subsets (rather than memory subsets) showed larger estimated richness.

This clone was recorded a few times. Its antigen is unknown. Germline CDR1 GTSNPN, CDR2 SVGIG (reference sequence). V shed 5 bases and J 5 bases; nucleotides not matched to a gene: 3. The CDR3 extends over 14 amino acids. All the donors were Caucasian adults who lived in Nashville, Tennessee. Repertoires were generated with immunoSEQ multiplex PCR, while TCRdb's copy carries only in-frame clones and drops some. The sample lists roughly 2 million clones, almost 96% seen once, with more than 0.1% in the top ten. The source is a man aged 18 to 29 in good health. The sample taken for sequencing was naive CD4+ T cells sorted from blood. Described subset: CD45RA+ positively selected. The gene calls are TRBV30 and TRBJ1-6; 10 bases align to TRBD1. CDR3 in amino acids: CAWGTGVDNSPLHF. CDR3 sequence (DNA): TGTGCCTGGGGGACAGGGGTGGATAATTCACCCCTCCACTTT.